The 21 T cell receptor beta chains below all came from one sample that was sequenced in a study of shared clonotypes between healthy human individuals. Assay: immunoSEQ multiplex PCR; the TCRdb copy retains only in-frame clones and omits some. The repertoire holds about 1.1 million clones, with 60% to 80% as singletons. The sequenced sample consisted of memory CD4+ T cells from PBMCs. Documented subset: CD45RA-negative fraction. The receptors come from a man between 18 and 35 years old in good health. Some clones in this sample may be carry-over from other donors' samples.

J is TRBJ2-7 and V is TRBV5-1, with D maybe TRBD2 (5 bases). Germline V lookup: CDR1 SGHRS, CDR2 YFSETQ. The CDR3 extends over 14 amino acids. V lost 4 bases and J 5 bases, leaving 16 bases between the germline ends. For the CDR3, the DNA is TGCGCCAGCAGCACGATAGCCCGGGAAGACGAGCAGTACTTC. It specifies CASSTIAREDEQYF. Full variable domain (rest looked up from reference TRBV5-1 and TRBJ2-7): KAGVTQTPRYLIKTRGQQVTLSCSPISGHRSVSWYQQTPGQGLQFLFEYFSETQRNKGNFPGRFSGRQFSNSRSEMNVSTLELGDSALYLCASSTIAREDEQYFGPGTRLTVT.

Turning to this clone: Additional DNA sequences in this sample encode the identical CDR3. The chain carries TRBV5-1 and TRBJ2-2; D is possibly TRBD2 (5 bases). V lost 0 bases to trimming and J lost 4 bases, with 7 bases between them. Germline V gives CDR1 SGHRS, CDR2 YFSETQ. The CDR3 totals 14 residues. For the CDR3, the DNA is TGCGCCAGCAGCTTGGACCGGGGCACCGGGGAGCTGTTTTTT. This sequence encodes CASSLDRGTGELFF.

CDR3 bases: TGTGCCAGCAGCCTGGGACAGTGGGGGGAAAAACTGTTTTTT. This translates into CASSLGQWGEKLFF. V gene TRBV9 combines with J gene TRBJ1-4, with 7 bases lining up with TRBD1. V lost 4 bases and J lost 8; bases outside the gene matches: 8. Germline CDR1 and CDR2: SGDLS and YYNGEE. This CDR3 is 14 amino acids long.

CDR3 nucleotide sequence: TGTGCCAGCAGCTTGAGGGGGATATCAACTAATGAAAAACTGTTTTTT. As protein: CASSLRGISTNEKLFF. The V and J genes are TRBV5-6 and TRBJ1-4; D may be TRBD1 (6 bases). Trimming shortened V by 1 base and J by 0 bases, and 10 bases separated the two germline ends. Germline V gene data show CDR1 as SGHDT and CDR2 as YYEEEE. The CDR3 length is 16 residues.

The chain is built from TRBV28 and TRBJ2-3, with 7 bases fitting TRBD2. Trimming at V came to 5 bases and at J to 4 bases, leaving 9 bases not matched to a gene. The CDR3 loop spans 15 amino acids. Germline CDR1 reads MDHEN; CDR2 reads SYDVKM. The CDR3 DNA reads TGTGCCAGCAGTAGAAGTGGGAGGGCCCCAGATACGCAGTATTTT. As protein: CASSRSGRAPDTQYF. Based on the CDR3 plus reference TRBV28 and TRBJ2-3, the full variable domain is DVKVTQSSRYLVKRTGEKVFLECVQDMDHENMFWYRQDPGLGLRLIYFSYDVKMKEKGDIPEGYSVSREKKERFSLILESASTNQTSMYLCASSRSGRAPDTQYFGPGTRLTVL.

V is TRBV7-2 and J is TRBJ1-2; D call uncertain. The DNA end lines up better with TRBJ2-1; the J call may be wrong. This CDR3 spans 13 amino acids. Germline-derived CDR1 and CDR2 are SGHTA and FQGNSA. Written as DNA, the CDR3 is TGTGCCAGCACCCCTGGGGTTTACAATGAGCAGTTCTTC. It translates to CASTPGVYNEQFF.

The chain has TRBV2 and TRBJ2-2; TRBD2 agrees at 13 bases. J gave up 6 bases and V 6 bases, and 4 bases lay outside the gene matches. CDR3 length: 15 amino acids. CDR1 and CDR2 from the germline V gene are SNHLY and FYNNEI. The CDR3 loop is CASRVLAGGPGELFF. In DNA, the CDR3 is TGTGCCAGCAGGGTACTAGCGGGAGGGCCCGGGGAGCTGTTTTTT.

Of note for this clone: This could be a read error, since a much larger clone is one nucleotide away. V and J are TRBV30 and TRBJ1-2; 11 bases line up with TRBD1. With 3 bases clipped from V and 3 bases from J, the junction kept 3 bases outside the gene matches. CDR3 length: 14 amino acids. CDR1 and CDR2 (germline): GTSNPN, SVGIG (reference sequence). The CDR3 loop is CAWSRTGGDYGYTF. The CDR3, as DNA: TGTGCCTGGAGCCGGACAGGGGGCGACTATGGCTACACCTTC.

The J gene is TRBJ1-1, the V gene TRBV7-9, with a possible D match to TRBD1 (5 bases). V lost 5 bases and J lost 4, with 8 bases in between. The germline CDR1 and CDR2 sequences are SEHNR and FQNEAQ (reference sequence). The CDR3 is made up of 12 amino acids. CDR3 in amino acids: CASSAQGTEAFF. The CDR3 DNA is TGTGCCAGCAGCGCTCAGGGCACTGAAGCTTTCTTT.

The chain uses TRBV29-1 and TRBJ2-2; the D is unclear. Deletions cut 8 bases from V and 5 bases from J, with 15 bases between. The germline CDR1 and CDR2 sequences are SQVTM and ANQGSEA. This CDR3 is 13 amino acids long. The CDR3 loop reads CSLFDVRTGELFF. The CDR3 DNA follows: TGCAGCCTTTTTGATGTGCGAACCGGGGAGCTGTTTTTT.

This clone has a handful of counts. The chain couples TRBV5-4 to TRBJ2-5; possible D gene TRBD2, 6 bases. This CDR3 is 16 amino acids long. V was cut by 0 bases and J by 2 bases, with 14 bases left in between. Germline V gene lookup returns CDR1 SGHNT and CDR2 YYREEE (reference sequence). CDR3 sequence: CASSLDGGMGQETQYF. CDR3 DNA: TGTGCCAGCAGCTTGGACGGCGGGATGGGGCAAGAGACCCAGTACTTC.

This clone was seen a single time. This rearrangement joins TRBV2 to TRBJ2-5; weak D call: TRBD2 (6 bases). The CDR3 covers 12 residues. The V gene's germline CDR1 is SNHLY and CDR2 FYNNEI. V lost 7 bases and J 2 bases, leaving 8 bases between the germline ends. As DNA, the CDR3 is TGTGCCAGCATCCGGGAGCAAGAGACCCAGTACTTC. Protein: CASIREQETQYF.

V and J are TRBV20-1 and TRBJ2-3; no reliable D call. This CDR3 spans 11 amino acids. Per germline, CDR1 DFQATT and CDR2 SNEGSKA (reference sequence). Trimming removed 6 bases from V and 5 bases from J, with 9 bases in between. The CDR3 DNA follows: TGCAGTGCCGCCTCCCTAGATACGCAGTATTTT. This codes for CSAASLDTQYF.

The gene calls are TRBV5-1 and TRBJ2-7; 14 bases are a match to TRBD2. The ends lost 4 bases at V and 1 base at J; junction bases unmatched: 10. The CDR3 runs to 18 residues. Germline lookup yields CDR1 SGHRS and CDR2 YFSETQ. CDR3 residues: CASSPGTSGSPSSYEQYF. CDR3 nucleotide sequence: TGCGCCAGCAGCCCGGGGACTAGCGGGAGCCCCTCTTCCTACGAGCAGTACTTC.

The J gene is TRBJ2-7, the V gene TRBV11-2, with no clear D. The CDR3 sequence is 11 residues long. Germline V gives CDR1 SGHAT, CDR2 FQNNGV. V was shortened by 4 bases and J by 4 bases, with 5 bases between the two germline ends. The CDR3 nucleotides read TGTGCCAGCAGCTCCCCGTACGAGCAGTACTTC. As protein: CASSSPYEQYF.

With respect to this clone: This may be a read error: a much more frequent sequence differs by one nucleotide. The CDR3 loop is CASSCGTGEAQPQHF. The CDR3, as DNA: TGTGCCAGCAGTTGCGGGACAGGGGAGGCTCAGCCCCAGCATTTT. V is TRBV6-6 and J is TRBJ1-5; 10 bases line up with TRBD1. This CDR3 contains 15 residues. V shed 4 bases, J shed 6 bases, and the junction held 6 bases outside the gene matches. Germline V gives CDR1 MNHNY, CDR2 SVGAGI (reference sequence).

In regard to this clone: At the DNA level, this CDR3 is encoded by other sequences in the same sample as well. This chain joins TRBV5-1 and TRBJ2-6, with D uncertain. Looked up from germline, CDR1 is SGHRS and CDR2 is YFSETQ. Trimming stripped 1 base from V and 0 bases from J, with 8 bases between. The CDR3 loop spans 16 amino acids. The CDR3 spells CASSLTASSGANVLTF. The CDR3 DNA reads TGCGCCAGCAGCTTGACAGCCAGCTCTGGGGCCAACGTCCTGACTTTC.

The gene calls are TRBV5-1 and TRBJ2-3; TRBD2 agrees at 9 bases. CDR1 SGHRS and CDR2 YFSETQ come from the germline V gene. Losses at the gene ends were 5 bases for V and 8 bases for J; bases not matched to a gene: 12. CDR3 length: 15 amino acids. In DNA, the CDR3 is TGCGCCAGCAGTCCCGGGTGGACTAGCGATCGTACGCAGTATTTT. It translates to CASSPGWTSDRTQYF.

Note on this clone: This could be a read error, since a much larger clone is one nucleotide away. The rearrangement links TRBV5-4 to TRBJ2-7; 7 nucleotides match TRBD2. The germline V gene encodes CDR1 SGHNT and CDR2 YYREEE (reference sequence). CDR3 length: 15 amino acids. V trimming: 2 bases; J trimming: 0 bases; junction bases outside the gene matches: 5. The chain's CDR3 is CASSLTSASSYEQYF. CDR3 coding DNA: TGTGCCAGCAGCTTAACTAGCGCGAGCTCCTACGAGCAGTACTTC.

This rearrangement joins TRBV2 to TRBJ2-5; TRBD2 is a possible D gene (5 bases). The J call is doubtful: the DNA matches TRBJ2-7 better. Germline assignment: CDR1 SNHLY and CDR2 FYNNEI. The CDR3 loop spans 17 amino acids. CDR3: CASSELVVVTGTYEQYF. DNA for the CDR3: TGTGCCAGCAGTGAATTGGTAGTGGTTACCGGGACCTACGAGCAGTACTTC.

The gene calls are TRBV7-2 and TRBJ2-7; D uncertain. V lost 3 bases to trimming and J lost 5 bases, with 8 bases between them. There are 12 residues in the CDR3. Looked up from germline, CDR1 is SGHTA and CDR2 is FQGNSA. Here the CDR3 reads CASSFVWDEQYF. In DNA form, the CDR3 reads TGTGCCAGCAGCTTCGTCTGGGACGAGCAGTACTTC.